This T cell receptor (beta chain) was documented in a study of neurological immune-mediated disorders. Sequencing of 15-18 subjects in each run yielded over 190 million TCR-beta sequences. In TCRdb, the 5' RACE reads were re-called with MiXCR into one record per CDR3 protein. This table holds 40,000 or so distinct CDR3 sequences, 14% found once. The junction had 17 bases not matched to a gene; V was cut back by 5 bases and J by 5 bases. This CDR3 contains 18 residues. The V and J genes are TRBV12-3 or TRBV12-4 and TRBJ1-5; 8 bases match TRBD1. What was sequenced was PBMCs. The receptor comes from a woman in her 50s with HTLV-1-associated myelopathy (HAM/TSP). The CDR3 DNA reads TGTGCCAGCAGTCGCAATACCCAAAGGACAGGGAGATATCAGCCCCAGCATTTT. It encodes CASSRNTQRTGRYQPQHF.